This T cell receptor (beta chain) comes out of a study of human thymus T cells. The V segment lost 1 base and the J segment 1 base; nucleotides outside the gene matches: 4. The germline V gene has CDR1 SGHTA and CDR2 FQGTGA. The CDR3 totals 16 residues. The data were produced by immunoSEQ multiplex PCR, yet TCRdb's version contains in-frame clones alone and is incomplete. The data hold around 120,000 clones, with around 96% observed a single time. The thymus tissue came from resections taken during corrective heart surgery. Immunologically healthy infants in Finland undergoing congenital heart defect surgery were the donors.

The source material was thymus tissue. The chain recombines TRBV7-3 with TRBJ2-5; 9 nucleotides match TRBD2. This TCR came from a boy under two years old with a congenital heart defect but otherwise immunologically healthy. As DNA, the CDR3 is TGTGCCAGCAGCTTAAACGAGCGGGGGGTCCAAGAGACCCAGTACTTC. Residues: CASSLNERGVQETQYF.